This T cell receptor (beta chain) was sequenced in a study of T cell changes during pregnancy in multiple sclerosis. Assay used: immunoSEQ multiplex PCR; TCRdb lists only in-frame clones, some missing. Among 65,000 to 90,000 clones listed, around nine tenths were seen once. The CDR3 loop spans 15 amino acids. The V gene lost 5 bases and the J gene lost 5 bases, with 18 bases spanning the gap. Germline lookup yields CDR1 SGHAT and CDR2 FQNNGV. The sequence came from a female donor with multiple sclerosis, enrolled in a pregnancy study. This material consisted of CD4+ T cells from peripheral blood mononuclear cells, taken after pregnancy. The genes are TRBV11-2 and TRBJ2-5; possibly TRBD1 for D (5 bases). The CDR3 region is CASSPLPTARETQYF. CDR3 in DNA: TGTGCCAGCAGCCCACTGCCGACAGCGCGGGAGACCCAGTACTTC. The variable domain in full, completed from reference TRBV11-2 and TRBJ2-5, reads EAGVAQSPRYKIIEKRQSVAFWCNPISGHATLYWYQQILGQGPKLLIQFQNNGVVDDSQLPKDRFSAERLKGVDSTLKIQPAKLEDSAVYLCASSPLPTARETQYFGPGTRLLVL.